This record concerns one T cell receptor (beta chain) sequence. Antigen specificity is unknown. TCRdb reprocessed the RT-PCR reads with MiXCR, giving one entry per CDR3 protein. This table holds 450,000 to 700,000 distinct CDR3 sequences, 14% found once. The data were taken from a study of response to subunit inactivated influenza vaccine. There are 13 residues in the CDR3. With 0 bases removed from V and 7 bases from J, the gap between germline ends came to 9 bases. Broader study findings: Authors suggested each seasonal influenza vaccination recruits few new T cells.

This chain joins TRBV12-3 or TRBV12-4 and TRBJ1-2; tentatively, D is TRBD1 (6 bases). The receptor comes from a man between 50 and 59 years old who received an inactivated influenza vaccine. The source material was PBMCs from blood, sampled about 12 days after vaccination. The CDR3 is CASSLAQGSGYTF. As DNA, the CDR3 is TGTGCCAGCAGTTTAGCACAGGGTAGTGGCTACACCTTC.